These 23 T cell receptor beta chains were all obtained from the same sample, sequenced in a study of STAT5B mutations in CD4+ large granular lymphocyte leukemia. Repertoires were generated with immunoSEQ multiplex PCR, while TCRdb's copy carries only in-frame clones and drops some. The data contain tens of thousands of clones, about 80% of them singletons. What was sequenced was CD4+ T cells from blood buffy coats. The receptors originated from a human donor in good health.

The chain couples TRBV27 to TRBJ2-1, with D perhaps given as TRBD1 or TRBD2 (6 bases each). This CDR3 contains 16 residues. V was shortened by 1 base and J by 6 bases, with 16 bases between the two germline ends. Germline V gene lookup returns CDR1 MNHEY and CDR2 SMNVEV (reference sequence). The CDR3 here is CASSLWGADPPNEQFF. The CDR3 nucleotides read TGTGCCAGCAGTTTATGGGGGGCGGACCCTCCCAATGAGCAGTTCTTC.

This clone came up a few times. The chain links TRBV20-1 to TRBJ1-2; D remains ambiguous. Between the trimmed V and J ends, which lost 3 bases and 4 bases, there was a span of 6 bases. Germline V CDR1 and CDR2: DFQATT, SNEGSKA (reference sequence). The CDR3 length is 11 residues. The DNA of the CDR3 is TGCAGTGCTAGTTTCCTCTATGGCTACACCTTC. Protein sequence: CSASFLYGYTF.

This clone was found a few times. The CDR3 bases are TGTGCCAGCAGCCGCGAGGTGGGCGTGGGTCAGCCCCAGCATTTT. Translating gives CASSREVGVGQPQHF. The V gene is TRBV4-2, the J gene TRBJ1-5; D is unclear. The length of the CDR3 is 15 residues. In germline, CDR1 is LGHNA, CDR2 YNFKEQ. The germline V and J ends were trimmed by 4 bases and 6 bases, with 16 bases remaining between them.

The chain carries TRBV28 and TRBJ2-3; TRBD2 matches 11 bases. The CDR3 is 16 amino acids. Germline CDR1 reads MDHEN; CDR2 reads SYDVKM. J was trimmed by 4 bases and V by 6 bases; bases with no gene match: 9. CDR3 DNA sequence: TGTGCCAGCAGACATCATAGCGGGAGGGCGTCAGATACGCAGTATTTT. It yields the protein CASRHHSGRASDTQYF. The variable domain in full, with the rest retrieved from reference TRBV28 and TRBJ2-3, is DVKVTQSSRYLVKRTGEKVFLECVQDMDHENMFWYRQDPGLGLRLIYFSYDVKMKEKGDIPEGYSVSREKKERFSLILESASTNQTSMYLCASRHHSGRASDTQYFGPGTRLTVL.

The chain recombines TRBV6-5 with TRBJ1-2, with 10 bases that match TRBD1. The ends lost 7 bases at V and 8 bases at J; junction bases unmatched: 7. CDR1 is MNHEY and CDR2 is SVGAGI in the germline V gene. The CDR3 covers 13 residues. The CDR3 nucleotides read TGTGCCAGCAAGACAGGGGGCGCAGGGGGCTACACCTTC. Protein product: CASKTGGAGGYTF.

The CDR3 region has the DNA TGTGCCACCAGGGGGCTCAATTACAATGAGCAGTTCTTC. Protein: CATRGLNYNEQFF. The chain recombines TRBV19 with TRBJ2-1, with 8 bases lining up with TRBD1. The CDR3 is made up of 13 amino acids. Germline CDR1 is LNHDA and CDR2 is SQIVND (reference sequence). Trimming took 10 bases from V and 4 from J; bases not matched to a gene: 6.

This rearrangement joins TRBV4-2 to TRBJ1-2; no reliable D call. The CDR3 is 15 residues long. V was pared by 4 bases and J by 3 bases, with 15 bases between. Looked up from germline, CDR1 is LGHNA and CDR2 is YNFKEQ. The CDR3 reads CASSRNGPDYYGYTF. The CDR3, as DNA: TGTGCCAGCAGCCGAAACGGGCCAGATTACTATGGCTACACCTTC.

This chain connects TRBV28 to TRBJ2-2; TRBD1 matches at 7 bases. Looked up from germline, CDR1 is MDHEN and CDR2 is SYDVKM. V dropped 11 bases and J dropped 0; count of bases not matched to a gene: 3. The CDR3 spans 13 residues. The CDR3 sequence: CAGDSPNTGELFF. The DNA for the CDR3 is TGTGCCGGGGACAGTCCGAACACCGGGGAGCTGTTTTTT. Full variable domain (outside the CDR3, taken from reference TRBV28 and TRBJ2-2): DVKVTQSSRYLVKRTGEKVFLECVQDMDHENMFWYRQDPGLGLRLIYFSYDVKMKEKGDIPEGYSVSREKKERFSLILESASTNQTSMYLCAGDSPNTGELFFGEGSRLTVL.

The rearrangement links TRBV29-1 to TRBJ2-1; D possibly corresponds to TRBD1 (6 bases). Germline CDR1 reads SQVTM; CDR2 reads ANQGSEA. This CDR3 contains 13 residues. V shed 6 bases and J shed 2 bases, with 11 bases lying between them. The CDR3, as DNA: TGCAGCGTGATAACAGGGACCTACAATGAGCAGTTCTTC. Residues: CSVITGTYNEQFF.

CDR3 nucleotides: TGTGCCAGTAGTATACAGACGGACCCCATCTATGGCTACACCTTC. Translated: CASSIQTDPIYGYTF. This sequence joins TRBV19 and TRBJ1-2, with D uncertain. The CDR3 covers 15 residues. V was cut by 2 bases and J by 4 bases, with 14 bases left in between. Germline lookup yields CDR1 LNHDA and CDR2 SQIVND (reference sequence).

V usage is TRBV11-2 and J usage is TRBJ2-3, with 9 positions matching TRBD2. Germline CDR1 is SGHAT and CDR2 is FQNNGV. The CDR3 consists of 17 residues. The V segment lost 2 bases and the J segment 8 bases; nucleotides outside the gene matches: 14. CDR3 DNA sequence: TGTGCCAGCAGCTTACGGTTAGCGGGGGACAACAGGGGTACGCAGTATTTT. Amino acids: CASSLRLAGDNRGTQYF.

This sequence joins TRBV28 and TRBJ1-2; tentative D call: TRBD1 (6 bases). The CDR3 sequence is 14 residues long. The germline V and J ends were trimmed by 3 bases and 6 bases, with 14 bases remaining between them. Germline CDR1 is MDHEN and CDR2 is SYDVKM. The CDR3 sequence: CASSLIDRLDGYTF. The DNA of the CDR3 is TGTGCCAGCAGTTTGATCGACAGGCTAGATGGCTACACCTTC.

The sample holds a few counts of this clone. This chain links TRBV5-1 with TRBJ1-1, with D perhaps TRBD1 (6 bases). The CDR3 extends over 15 amino acids. Germline values: CDR1 SGHRS, CDR2 YFSETQ. Trimming shortened V by 4 bases and J by 4 bases, and 17 bases separated the two germline ends. The CDR3 DNA follows: TGCGCCAGCAGCCAGAGACAGGCTCGATTCACTGAAGCTTTCTTT. Amino acid sequence: CASSQRQARFTEAFF.

The chain links TRBV29-1 to TRBJ2-5, with TRBD2 identical over 7 bases. The J call could be wrong; TRBJ2-7 is a better fit for the DNA end. The CDR3 runs 14 residues. CDR1 SQVTM and CDR2 ANQGSEA come from the germline V gene. The CDR3, as DNA: TGCAGCGTCAAAGGGAGGGTGAGCTCCTACGAGCAGTACTTC. Residues: CSVKGRVSSYEQYF.

The DNA of the CDR3 is TGTGCCAGCAGCTTAGTCGCGGTGGGGAGCAATCAGCCCCAGCATTTT. Its protein product is CASSLVAVGSNQPQHF. The chain carries TRBV7-3 and TRBJ1-5, with D unresolved. CDR3 size: 16 residues. CDR1 SGHTA and CDR2 FQGTGA come from the germline V gene. V shed 2 bases and J shed 1 base, with 12 bases lying between them.

The chain joins TRBV7-2 to TRBJ1-1, with D possibly being TRBD1 (6 bases). The CDR3 spans 18 residues. V dropped 5 bases and J dropped 5 bases, with 27 bases sitting between them. The V gene's germline CDR1 is SGHTA and CDR2 FQGNSA. The CDR3 DNA sequence: TGTGCCAGCAGCCTAGAATTGGGGGGCTTAGGGTGGACGACTGAAGCTTTCTTT. This encodes CASSLELGGLGWTTEAFF. The full variable domain, rest sourced from reference TRBV7-2 and TRBJ1-1, is GAGVSQSPSNKVTEKGKDVELRCDPISGHTALYWYRQSLGQGLEFLIYFQGNSAPDKSGLPSDRFSAERTGGSVSTLTIQRTQQEDSAVYLCASSLELGGLGWTTEAFFGQGTRLTVV.

J is TRBJ1-6 and V is TRBV5-4, with 7 positions matching TRBD1. Germline trimming cut 3 bases from V and 8 bases from J; bases unmatched to any gene: 11. Germline V gene lookup returns CDR1 SGHNT and CDR2 YYREEE (reference sequence). The CDR3 covers 16 residues. CDR3 DNA: TGTGCCAGCAGCTCACTCTACCGGGACAGCGATTCACCCCTCCACTTT. Amino acid sequence: CASSSLYRDSDSPLHF.

The chain couples TRBV9 to TRBJ2-5; D is tentatively TRBD1 or TRBD2 (6 bases each). Germline V gives CDR1 SGDLS, CDR2 YYNGEE. CDR3 size: 14 residues. The V end was cut by 3 bases, the J end by 4 bases, with 13 bases between. The CDR3 DNA sequence: TGTGCCAGCAGCGGTGGGGGGCCCGGAGAGACCCAGTACTTC. It translates to CASSGGGPGETQYF.

The rearrangement links TRBV6-4 to TRBJ2-7; D might be TRBD1 (5 bases). The CDR3 is made up of 13 amino acids. The germline V gene encodes CDR1 MRHNA and CDR2 SNTAGT. The ends were cut back, 4 bases at V and 7 bases at J, with 14 bases in the middle. The CDR3 region has the DNA TGTGCCAGCAGTGTACAGGAAGGTACGGAGCAGTACTTC. This codes for CASSVQEGTEQYF.

The V gene is TRBV5-5, the J gene TRBJ2-4; D possibly uses TRBD1 or TRBD2 (5 bases each). Germline V gene data show CDR1 as SGHKS and CDR2 as YYEKEE (reference sequence). This CDR3 is 15 amino acids long. V was shortened by 0 bases and J by 7 bases, with 14 bases between the two germline ends. CDR3 nucleotides: TGTGCCAGCAGCTTGGCCGGGGCCAACTCCAACATTCAGTACTTC. This gives the protein CASSLAGANSNIQYF.

The rearrangement joins TRBV6-5 to TRBJ1-5; 7 bases fit TRBD1. In germline, CDR1 is MNHEY, CDR2 SVGAGI. The CDR3 has 12 residues. Trimming took 5 bases from V and 5 from J; bases not matched to a gene: 0. Written as DNA, the CDR3 is TGTGCCAGCAGTGACAGGGATCAGCCCCAGCATTTT. Translated: CASSDRDQPQHF.

The chain uses TRBV4-3 and TRBJ2-3; D may match TRBD1 or TRBD2 (5 bases each). This CDR3 has 15 amino acids. CDR1 is LGHNA and CDR2 is YSLEER in the germline V gene. V dropped 3 bases and J dropped 4 bases, with 14 bases sitting between them. The CDR3 protein is CASSHEGSRADTQYF. The CDR3 coding sequence is TGCGCCAGCAGCCACGAGGGGAGTAGGGCAGATACGCAGTATTTT.

The chain links TRBV11-3 to TRBJ2-5; perhaps TRBD1 as D (6 bases). The CDR3 is 13 residues long. Germline V gene lookup returns CDR1 SGHNT and CDR2 YENEEA. Deletions cut 5 bases from V and 2 bases from J, with 9 bases between. In DNA, the CDR3 is TGTGCCAGCAGCGCAGGACAGCAAGAGACCCAGTACTTC. Translated: CASSAGQQETQYF.